These 6 T cell receptor beta chains originate from one sample sequenced in a study of liver allograft versus peripheral blood T cells. Study at large: The study compared liver allograft T cell receptor repertoires against peripheral blood repertoires of liver transplant recipients.

TCRdb independently ran MiXCR on the reads; one entry per CDR3 protein. This sample has some 2,500 distinct CDR3 sequences, with about a sixth found just once. The source is a human patient who had a liver transplant. Some T cells may be the graft donor's.

This clonotype was detected many times. This chain uses TRBV6-2 or TRBV6-3 with TRBJ2-5; D might be TRBD2 (7 bases). V lost 3 bases to trimming and J lost 5 bases, with 13 bases between them. The CDR3 sequence is 14 residues long. From germline, CDR1 is MNHEY and CDR2 SVGEGT. CDR3 sequence: CASSYAGARETQYF. CDR3 coding DNA: TGTGCCAGCAGTTATGCGGGGGCACGGGAGACCCAGTACTTC.

This clonotype was counted between two and nine times. The genes are TRBV7-9 and TRBJ2-1; no clear D. Germline V gives CDR1 SEHNR, CDR2 FQNEAQ (reference sequence). This CDR3 contains 13 residues. Between the trimmed V and J ends, which lost 3 bases and 8 bases, there was a span of 11 bases. Written as DNA, the CDR3 is TGTGCCAGCAGCTTGGGTAATGAATATGAGCAGTTCTTC. It yields the protein CASSLGNEYEQFF. The variable domain in full, completed from reference TRBV7-9 and TRBJ2-1, reads DTGVSQNPRHKITKRGQNVTFRCDPISEHNRLYWYRQTLGQGPEFLTYFQNEAQLEKSRLLSDRFSAERPKGSFSTLEIQRTEQGDSAMYLCASSLGNEYEQFFGPGTRLTVL.

The rearrangement joins TRBV5-4 to TRBJ2-7, with TRBD2 as a possible D gene (6 bases). CDR1 is SGHNT and CDR2 is YYREEE in the germline V gene (reference sequence). This CDR3 has 13 residues. Trimming stripped 4 bases from V and 3 bases from J, with 11 bases between. Written as DNA, the CDR3 is TGTGCCAGCAGCACCGGGAGCATCTACGAGCAGTACTTC. Amino acids: CASSTGSIYEQYF.

This clonotype is categorized as medium-sized (0.01 to 0.1%). This chain uses TRBV11-2 with TRBJ1-2, with D uncertain. Trimming stripped 4 bases from V and 1 base from J, with 25 bases between. This CDR3 is 19 amino acids long. Germline CDR1 reads SGHAT; CDR2 reads FQNNGV. The CDR3 region is CASSSFTGPQSWVNYGYTF. CDR3 bases: TGTGCCAGCAGCTCCTTCACCGGACCCCAGAGTTGGGTTAACTATGGCTACACCTTC.

This clonotype was picked up a small number of times. CDR3 sequence reads: CASSQDQAGYGYTF. DNA for the CDR3: TGCGCCAGCAGCCAAGATCAGGCTGGCTATGGCTACACCTTC. This chain joins TRBV4-1 and TRBJ1-2; D is undetermined. The CDR3 loop spans 14 amino acids. The V end was cut by 0 bases, the J end by 4 bases, with 9 bases between. CDR1 is MGHRA, CDR2 YSYEKL, per germline.

This clonotype is medium-sized. The chain is built from TRBV6-5 and TRBJ1-5, with TRBD1 matching over 7 bases. The J segment lost 2 bases and the V segment lost 6 bases, leaving 4 bases of the junction unmatched. Germline-derived CDR1 and CDR2 are MNHEY and SVGAGI. The CDR3 totals 14 residues. The CDR3 DNA is TGTGCCAGCAGGACTGACAGGGGCAATCAGCCCCAGCATTTT. Its protein is CASRTDRGNQPQHF.